The TCR beta chain under discussion was sequenced for a study of molecular identifiers for immune sequencing clone quantification. The CDR3 is made up of 13 amino acids. V was trimmed by 6 bases and J by 2 bases, leaving 8 bases between them. The germline V gene encodes CDR1 SNHLY and CDR2 FYNNEI. Previously reported methods and listed TCR primers produced the bulk TCR libraries. TCRdb analysed the PCR reads with MiXCR anew, one entry per CDR3 protein. The sample yields about 500,000 distinct CDR3 sequences, around 21% seen once. Points from the study as a whole: Detection of one spiked Jurkat cell's TCR RNA reportedly worked in 1 million or so naive cells. Clones above 20 RNA copies held over 97% of effector molecules, under 1% in naive cells.

This clonotype has only a few counts. The target antigen is unknown. This clonotype was sampled from a human donor in good health. Some libraries in this study had Jurkat cell RNA spiked in. The sequencing input was naive CD8+ T cells from blood, with Jurkat cell RNA spiked in. Regarding subset: FACS-sorted CD8+CD4-CCR7+CD45RA+ naive T cells. V and J are TRBV2 and TRBJ2-1; no clear D gene. The CDR3 protein is CASSDPPYNEQFF. CDR3 DNA sequence: TGTGCCAGCAGCGATCCTCCCTACAATGAGCAGTTCTTC.